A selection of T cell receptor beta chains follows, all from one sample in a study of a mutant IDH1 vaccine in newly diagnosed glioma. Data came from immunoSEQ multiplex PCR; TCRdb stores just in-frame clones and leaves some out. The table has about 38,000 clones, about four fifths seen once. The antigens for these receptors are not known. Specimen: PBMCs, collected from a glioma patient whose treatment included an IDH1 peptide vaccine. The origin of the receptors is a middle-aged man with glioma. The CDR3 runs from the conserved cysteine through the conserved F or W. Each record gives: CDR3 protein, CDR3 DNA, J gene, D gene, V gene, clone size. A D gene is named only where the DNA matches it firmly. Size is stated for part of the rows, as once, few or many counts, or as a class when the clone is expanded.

cdr3_aa: CASSFRQGGQPQHF
cdr3_nt: TGTGCCAGCAGTTTCCGACAGGGAGGTCAGCCCCAGCATTTT
j_call: TRBJ1-5
d_call: TRBD1
v_call: TRBV6-5
clone_size: NA

cdr3_aa: CASHLRTLETQYF
cdr3_nt: TGTGCCAGCCACCTCCGGACTCTTGAGACCCAGTACTTC
j_call: TRBJ2-5
d_call: NA
v_call: TRBV2
clone_size: NA

cdr3_aa: CASEAWYGGFNTEAFF
cdr3_nt: TGTGCCAGCGAAGCATGGTACGGGGGCTTTAACACTGAAGCTTTCTTT
j_call: TRBJ1-1
d_call: NA
v_call: TRBV5-6
clone_size: NA

cdr3_aa: CASGLIGNTEAFF
cdr3_nt: TGTGCTAGTGGTTTGATCGGGAACACTGAAGCTTTCTTT
j_call: TRBJ1-1
d_call: NA
v_call: TRBV12-5
clone_size: NA

cdr3_aa: CSVEGARIAEAFF
cdr3_nt: TGCAGCGTCGAAGGGGCGAGGATTGCTGAAGCTTTCTTT
j_call: TRBJ1-1
d_call: NA
v_call: TRBV29-1
clone_size: NA

cdr3_aa: CSVEAGGNEKLFF
cdr3_nt: TGCAGCGTTGAAGCCGGGGGGAATGAAAAACTGTTTTTT
j_call: TRBJ1-4
d_call: NA
v_call: TRBV29-1
clone_size: NA

cdr3_aa: CASSPNGAGGGTGELFF
cdr3_nt: TGTGCCAGCAGCCCTAATGGGGCGGGGGGAGGTACCGGGGAGCTGTTTTTT
j_call: TRBJ2-2
d_call: TRBD2
v_call: TRBV7-8
clone_size: once

cdr3_aa: CASSSGLDGGSYNEQFF
cdr3_nt: TGTGCCAGCAGCTCCGGACTCGACGGTGGATCCTACAATGAGCAGTTCTTC
j_call: TRBJ2-1
d_call: NA
v_call: TRBV5-5
clone_size: once

cdr3_aa: CASSRPTGHRTEAFF
cdr3_nt: TGTGCCAGCAGCCGCCCTACAGGGCATCGGACTGAAGCTTTCTTT
j_call: TRBJ1-1
d_call: NA
v_call: TRBV2
clone_size: once

cdr3_aa: CAISELGPAGELFF
cdr3_nt: TGTGCCATCAGTGAGTTGGGACCGGCCGGGGAGCTGTTTTTT
j_call: TRBJ2-2
d_call: NA
v_call: TRBV10-3
clone_size: NA

cdr3_aa: CASSDSTSGGYTQYF
cdr3_nt: TGTGCCAGCAGTGATTCGACTAGCGGGGGATATACGCAGTATTTT
j_call: TRBJ2-3
d_call: TRBD2
v_call: TRBV6-1
clone_size: few

cdr3_aa: CASSLVTGGNSPLHF
cdr3_nt: TGTGCCAGCAGCTTAGTCACAGGGGGTAATTCACCCCTCCACTTT
j_call: TRBJ1-6
d_call: TRBD1
v_call: TRBV13
clone_size: NA

cdr3_aa: CASSLDRGLNNSPLHF
cdr3_nt: TGTGCCAGCAGCTTGGACAGGGGGCTAAATAATTCACCCCTCCACTTT
j_call: TRBJ1-6
d_call: TRBD1
v_call: TRBV7-8
clone_size: NA

cdr3_aa: CASSFATDTQYF
cdr3_nt: TGCGCCAGCAGTTTTGCCACAGATACGCAGTATTTT
j_call: TRBJ2-3
d_call: NA
v_call: TRBV5-1
clone_size: NA

cdr3_aa: CAVLGGGTEAFF
cdr3_nt: TGTGCCGTACTAGGGGGGGGGACTGAAGCTTTCTTT
j_call: TRBJ1-1
d_call: NA
v_call: TRBV6-6
clone_size: NA

cdr3_aa: CASSPRWRGREAFF
cdr3_nt: TGTGCCAGCAGCCCTAGATGGAGGGGGCGTGAAGCTTTCTTT
j_call: TRBJ1-1
d_call: TRBD1
v_call: TRBV7-2
clone_size: few

cdr3_aa: CASSSGLAVYEQYF
cdr3_nt: TGTGCCAGCAGCTCGGGACTAGCCGTCTACGAGCAGTACTTC
j_call: TRBJ2-7
d_call: TRBD2
v_call: TRBV11-1
clone_size: NA

cdr3_aa: CASSRRAVRQPQHF
cdr3_nt: TGTGCCAGCAGCCGGCGTGCCGTGCGACAGCCCCAGCATTTT
j_call: TRBJ1-5
d_call: NA
v_call: TRBV7-2
clone_size: NA

cdr3_aa: CASSAENSPLHF
cdr3_nt: TGTGCCAGCAGCGCGGAGAATTCACCCCTCCACTTT
j_call: TRBJ1-6
d_call: NA
v_call: TRBV13
clone_size: NA

cdr3_aa: CATSRDTLVNQPQHF
cdr3_nt: TGTGCCACCAGCAGAGATACATTGGTGAATCAGCCCCAGCATTTT
j_call: TRBJ1-5
d_call: NA
v_call: TRBV15
clone_size: NA

cdr3_aa: CASSLFSQGGEKLFF
cdr3_nt: TGTGCCAGCAGCTTATTTTCACAGGGCGGTGAAAAACTGTTTTTT
j_call: TRBJ1-4
d_call: NA
v_call: TRBV7-9
clone_size: NA

cdr3_aa: CASSYSGAASNEKLFF
cdr3_nt: TGTGCCAGCAGTTACTCGGGGGCTGCGTCTAATGAAAAACTGTTTTTT
j_call: TRBJ1-4
d_call: NA
v_call: TRBV6-5
clone_size: NA

cdr3_aa: CASSRTLTPEAFF
cdr3_nt: TGCGCCAGCAGCCGTACCCTGACTCCTGAAGCTTTCTTT
j_call: TRBJ1-1
d_call: NA
v_call: TRBV4-1
clone_size: few

cdr3_aa: CASSRGATEAFF
cdr3_nt: TGTGCCAGCAGCCGGGGAGCCACTGAAGCTTTCTTT
j_call: TRBJ1-1
d_call: NA
v_call: TRBV6-5
clone_size: few

cdr3_aa: CASKGGLAVDEQYF
cdr3_nt: TGTGCCAGCAAGGGGGGACTAGCGGTAGATGAGCAGTACTTC
j_call: TRBJ2-7
d_call: TRBD2
v_call: TRBV2
clone_size: few

cdr3_aa: CASSFLAGGASYEQYF
cdr3_nt: TGTGCCAGCAGCTTCCTGGCGGGGGGCGCCTCCTACGAGCAGTACTTC
j_call: TRBJ2-7
d_call: TRBD2
v_call: TRBV7-2
clone_size: NA

cdr3_aa: CASSSLNLPGYTF
cdr3_nt: TGTGCCAGCAGCTCCCTAAACCTCCCTGGCTACACCTTC
j_call: TRBJ1-2
d_call: NA
v_call: TRBV5-4
clone_size: NA

cdr3_aa: CSAQRSSYEQYF
cdr3_nt: TGCAGCGCTCAGAGAAGCTCCTACGAGCAGTACTTC
j_call: TRBJ2-7
d_call: NA
v_call: TRBV29-1
clone_size: NA

cdr3_aa: CASKGYANYGYTF
cdr3_nt: TGTGCCAGCAAGGGCTATGCTAACTATGGCTACACCTTC
j_call: TRBJ1-2
d_call: NA
v_call: TRBV5-8
clone_size: few

cdr3_aa: CASSFGGNTEAFF
cdr3_nt: TGTGCCAGCTCCTTTGGGGGTAACACTGAAGCTTTCTTT
j_call: TRBJ1-1
d_call: NA
v_call: TRBV18
clone_size: NA

cdr3_aa: CASSYGGMNTEAFF
cdr3_nt: TGTGCCAGCAGTTATGGCGGTATGAACACTGAAGCTTTCTTT
j_call: TRBJ1-1
d_call: NA
v_call: TRBV6-5
clone_size: NA

cdr3_aa: CASSPEGGGNQPQHF
cdr3_nt: TGTGCCAGCAGCCCGGAGGGAGGCGGCAATCAGCCCCAGCATTTT
j_call: TRBJ1-5
d_call: NA
v_call: TRBV5-5
clone_size: NA

cdr3_aa: CASSLEMGGSPLHF
cdr3_nt: TGTGCCAGCAGCCTAGAGATGGGGGGCTCACCCCTCCACTTT
j_call: TRBJ1-6
d_call: NA
v_call: TRBV9
clone_size: NA

cdr3_aa: CASSKEVAGNYEQYF
cdr3_nt: TGTGCCAGCAGCAAAGAAGTAGCGGGAAACTACGAGCAGTACTTC
j_call: TRBJ2-7
d_call: NA
v_call: TRBV21-1
clone_size: NA

cdr3_aa: CASRPGGDNYGYTF
cdr3_nt: TGTGCCAGCAGGCCAGGGGGGGACAACTATGGCTACACCTTC
j_call: TRBJ1-2
d_call: TRBD1
v_call: TRBV6-4
clone_size: NA

cdr3_aa: CAISESIQGFQPQHF
cdr3_nt: TGTGCCATCAGTGAGTCCATACAGGGCTTTCAGCCCCAGCATTTT
j_call: TRBJ1-5
d_call: NA
v_call: TRBV10-3
clone_size: NA

cdr3_aa: CASSSGLQQWGYNEQFF
cdr3_nt: TGTGCCAGCAGCTCCGGACTCCAGCAATGGGGTTACAATGAGCAGTTCTTC
j_call: TRBJ2-1
d_call: NA
v_call: TRBV9
clone_size: NA

cdr3_aa: CASSPAGTPSSYEQYF
cdr3_nt: TGTGCCAGTAGTCCCGCCGGGACGCCAAGCTCCTACGAGCAGTACTTC
j_call: TRBJ2-7
d_call: NA
v_call: TRBV19
clone_size: NA

cdr3_aa: CASSKLDRADSPLHF
cdr3_nt: TGTGCCAGCAGCAAACTAGACAGGGCTGATTCACCCCTCCACTTT
j_call: TRBJ1-6
d_call: NA
v_call: TRBV21-1
clone_size: NA

cdr3_aa: CASRSLGTGDEKLFF
cdr3_nt: TGCGCCAGCAGATCTCTCGGGACGGGGGATGAAAAACTGTTTTTT
j_call: TRBJ1-4
d_call: NA
v_call: TRBV5-1
clone_size: NA

cdr3_aa: CARSLDPRVAGGRNEQFF
cdr3_nt: TGTGCCAGAAGCTTGGATCCCCGTGTGGCGGGGGGGCGAAATGAGCAGTTCTTC
j_call: TRBJ2-1
d_call: TRBD2
v_call: TRBV5-3
clone_size: NA

cdr3_aa: CASSLLDGNYGYTF
cdr3_nt: TGCGCCAGCAGCTTGCTTGACGGAAACTATGGCTACACCTTC
j_call: TRBJ1-2
d_call: NA
v_call: TRBV5-1
clone_size: NA

cdr3_aa: CASSQGTVWGQYF
cdr3_nt: TGTGCCAGCAGTCAGGGGACAGTTTGGGGGCAGTACTTC
j_call: TRBJ2-7
d_call: TRBD1
v_call: TRBV27
clone_size: NA

cdr3_aa: CASSYGTGEAFF
cdr3_nt: TGTGCCAGCAGTTACGGTACAGGTGAAGCTTTCTTT
j_call: TRBJ1-1
d_call: NA
v_call: TRBV6-6
clone_size: NA